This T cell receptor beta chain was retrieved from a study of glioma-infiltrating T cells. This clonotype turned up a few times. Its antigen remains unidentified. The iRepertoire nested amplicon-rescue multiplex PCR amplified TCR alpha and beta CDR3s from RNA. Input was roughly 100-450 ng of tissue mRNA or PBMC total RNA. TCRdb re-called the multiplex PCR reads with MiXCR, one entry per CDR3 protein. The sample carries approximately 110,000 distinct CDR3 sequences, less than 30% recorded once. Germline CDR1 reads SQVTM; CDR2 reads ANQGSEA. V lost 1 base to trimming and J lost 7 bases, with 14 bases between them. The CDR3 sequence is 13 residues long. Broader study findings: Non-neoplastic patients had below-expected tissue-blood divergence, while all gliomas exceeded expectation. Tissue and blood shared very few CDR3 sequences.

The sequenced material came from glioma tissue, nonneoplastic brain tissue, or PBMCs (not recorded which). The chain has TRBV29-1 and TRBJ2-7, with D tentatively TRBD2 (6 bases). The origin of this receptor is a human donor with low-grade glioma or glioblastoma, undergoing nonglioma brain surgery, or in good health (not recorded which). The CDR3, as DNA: TGCAGCGTTGAAGGACGGGACTCGGGGGAGCAGTACTTC. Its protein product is CSVEGRDSGEQYF.